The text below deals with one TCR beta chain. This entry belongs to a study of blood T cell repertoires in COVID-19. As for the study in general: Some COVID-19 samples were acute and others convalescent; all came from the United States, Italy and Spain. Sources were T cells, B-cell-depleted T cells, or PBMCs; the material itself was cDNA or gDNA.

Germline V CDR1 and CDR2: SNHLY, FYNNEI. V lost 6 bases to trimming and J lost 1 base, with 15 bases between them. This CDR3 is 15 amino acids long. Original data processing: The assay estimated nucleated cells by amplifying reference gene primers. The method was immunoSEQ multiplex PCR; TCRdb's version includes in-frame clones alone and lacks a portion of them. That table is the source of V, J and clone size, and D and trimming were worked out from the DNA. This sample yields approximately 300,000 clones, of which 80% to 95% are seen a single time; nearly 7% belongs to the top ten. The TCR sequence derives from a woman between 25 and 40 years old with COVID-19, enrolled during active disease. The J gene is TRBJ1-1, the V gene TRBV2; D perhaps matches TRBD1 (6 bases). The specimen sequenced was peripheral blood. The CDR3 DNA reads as TGTGCCAGCAGGCACGCACAGACAGGGAACACTGAAGCTTTCTTT. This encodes CASRHAQTGNTEAFF. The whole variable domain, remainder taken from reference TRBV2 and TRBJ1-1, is EPEVTQTPSHQVTQMGQEVILRCVPISNHLYFYWYRQILGQKVEFLVSFYNNEISEKSEIFDDQFSVERPDGSNFTLKIRSTKLEDSAMYFCASRHAQTGNTEAFFGQGTRLTVV.